This TCR beta chain appears in the sequencing data of a study of T cells in women clearing cervical HPV infection (dated by TCRdb to 2017 to 2018). Regarding the complete study: The cases were 20 to 25 women with histologically confirmed HPV16-related CIN3 or worse, and 2 of these cases were invasive cancers. The approximately 25 controls were women who cleared a single incident HPV16 infection within 12 months without developing precancer or cancer. Blood from cases was collected at the visit at which the lesion was first identified, whereas blood from controls was collected once infection was no longer detected. For cases, a median interval of roughly 150 days, with an interquartile range of about 90 to 210 days, was observed between lesion detection and blood sampling. Since only a few of the women had HLA typing available, the possibility that HLA type was acting as a confounder could not be ruled out. An exploratory proof-of-principle case-control study, nested within the Guanacaste HPV Natural History Study in Costa Rica, was conducted to compare TCR repertoires across cervical HPV16 outcomes. Cases and controls were matched on year of sample collection and on age within five years. Cases had a median age of about 34 years and controls had a median age of around 41, with no significant differences in baseline characteristics. The parent cohort enrolled 8,500 to 11,000 women aged 18 or older in Guanacaste, Costa Rica, during about 1992 to 1995 and followed them for six to eight years. As quality controls, five blinded duplicates were added to each group, bringing the total to about 60 samples made up of approximately 50 participants and 10 or so replicates.

Inclusive of the bounding cysteine and phenylalanine, the CDR3 is 14 residues long. The 33 bases shown cover part of the CDR3, and their frame starts at base 1. According to the germline V gene (reference sequence), CDR1 reads DFQATT and CDR2 reads SNEGSKA. The germline V and J ends show losses of 5 bases and 5 bases respectively, and no gene match explains 3 bases of the junction. Concerning this clone itself: No cognate antigen has been identified for it. The sequenced fragment ends 3 residues before the CDR3 boundary, so the rest is inferred from the germline J gene.

The paper's findings and limits, for the study overall: Because the number of T cells in each sample was unknown, differences in richness could reflect differing T-cell content rather than repertoire biology. TCR repertoire richness was significantly higher in CIN3+ cases than in controls across sequencing depths, while evenness did not differ. Whether associations preceded infection or resulted from infection could not be shown with the cross-sectional design, and effector/memory subsets and HPV-specific T cells were not isolated. Lower TRBV6-7 relative abundance was observed in cases than in controls (about 0.099% versus 0.17%; Bonferroni P = 0.0008). By combining richness with V gene abundances, random forest classifiers separated cases from controls with an estimated AUC of roughly 0.8.

TCR beta CDR3 regions were amplified by multiplex PCR using the immunoSEQ assay from an average of about 1.2 ug genomic DNA per sample. Primer bias was corrected in the assay by using a complete synthetic TCR repertoire to establish an amplification baseline. The amplicons were sequenced using the Illumina platform. Per the authors' processing: Sequences were error-corrected by clustering with frequency ratios and a modified nearest-neighbor algorithm, then analyzed in the immunoSEQ Analyzer with IMGT gene definitions. At each rarefaction depth, TCR richness and evenness were averaged across 20 rarefaction repeats, and samples with fewer sequences than that depth were excluded. Wilcoxon rank sum tests with FDR correction were used to compare V, D and J gene relative abundances between the groups. In the blinded duplicates, the intraclass correlation was 90% to 96% for TCR richness and averaged about 80% across over 65 gene segments. In TCRdb, the immuneACCESS table is reduced to in-frame sequences with V and J assigned. These tables do not hold every clone; where another copy was compared, an unresolved V gene accounts for under half, and the others remain unexplained. Clone size and V and J calls were adopted from that table, with D and trimming inferred from the DNA. The table for this sample lists around 38,000 clones. In total, the top ten clones hold about 8% of the sample.

Every participant had a single incident cervical HPV16 infection, and women with prevalent HPV16 infections were excluded. Cervical HPV DNA was detected with MY09/MY11 PCR, and genotyping was done by dot-blot hybridization. Around 15 mL of heparinized blood were centrifuged, and the buffy coat was split into aliquots, frozen at -30 degrees C, and then kept at -80 degrees C. QIAGEN kits were used to extract genomic DNA from the buffy coat specimens. The TCR originated in a woman between 18 and 69 years old with a cervical HPV16 infection that either progressed to CIN3+ or cleared (not recorded which). Specimen: blood buffy coat. In this chain, TRBV20-1 is recombined with TRBJ2-2, and 12 junctional nucleotides match TRBD2. CDR3 protein: CSALAGGPTGELFF. The CDR3 DNA, read in part, is TGCAGTGCTCTAGCGGGAGGGCCGACCGGGGAG.